A selection of T cell receptor beta chains follows, all from one sample in a study of neurological immune-mediated disorders. TCRdb re-derived calls from the 5' RACE reads in MiXCR, one entry per CDR3 protein. Here the sample spans roughly 80,000 distinct CDR3 sequences, around 10% being singletons. The sample was PBMCs. These receptors all stem from a man aged 40-50 years in good health. Both conserved end residues are part of each CDR3. The D gene is left open where the match is weak. Some rows have no size entry. The others give once, few or many, or a class for an expanded clone.

size	J	D	V	CDR3	DNA
few	TRBJ2-5	TRBD2	TRBV20-1	CSARVAGGRETQYF	TGCAGTGCTAGAGTGGCGGGGGGGCGGGAGACCCAGTACTTC
many	TRBJ2-5	TRBD1	TRBV28	CASRLRTGGETQYF	TGTGCCAGCAGACTAAGGACAGGGGGGGAGACCCAGTACTTC
many	TRBJ1-4	.	TRBV5-6	CASSSGTETNEKLFF	TGTGCCAGCAGCTCCGGGACGGAGACTAATGAAAAACTGTTTTTT
many	TRBJ2-7	.	TRBV7-7	CASSLGEQYF	TGTGCCAGCAGCTTGGGCGAGCAGTACTTC
many	TRBJ1-5	TRBD1	TRBV10-3	CAISPDRGNQPQHF	TGTGCCATCAGCCCGGACAGGGGCAATCAGCCCCAGCATTTT
many	TRBJ2-1	TRBD2	TRBV11-2	CASSLRRGGSYNEQFF	TGTGCCAGCAGCTTAAGGCGGGGGGGCTCCTACAATGAGCAGTTCTTC
many	TRBJ1-5	.	TRBV27	CASSPLQERQPQHF	TGTGCCAGCAGTCCGTTGCAGGAGAGACAGCCCCAGCATTTT
many	TRBJ2-3	.	TRBV9	CASSVEDQRDTQYF	TGTGCCAGCAGCGTAGAGGATCAAAGGGATACGCAGTATTTT
many	TRBJ1-2	.	TRBV28	CASSPRGGTFYGYTF	TGTGCCAGCAGTCCACGAGGAGGGACATTCTATGGCTACACCTTC
many	TRBJ2-7	TRBD1	TRBV29-1	CSPTGGFSYEQYF	TGCAGCCCTACAGGGGGTTTCTCCTACGAGCAGTACTTC
many	TRBJ1-5	.	TRBV6-5	CASSSSGNSNQPQHF	TGTGCCAGCAGTTCGTCCGGGAATAGCAATCAGCCCCAGCATTTT
few	TRBJ2-1	TRBD2	TRBV11-3	CASSPWPSGSPYNEQFF	TGTGCCAGCAGCCCTTGGCCTAGCGGGAGTCCCTACAATGAGCAGTTCTTC
.	TRBJ2-7	TRBD2	TRBV11-2	CASSFGALAGGLIPYEQYF	TGTGCCAGCAGCTTTGGTGCCCTAGCGGGGGGCCTCATTCCCTACGAGCAGTACTTC
many	TRBJ1-1	.	TRBV12-3/TRBV12-4	CASLEKNTEAFF	TGTGCCAGCCTTGAGAAGAACACTGAAGCTTTCTTT
.	TRBJ2-1	TRBD2	TRBV29-1	CSVGLAGGPLGF	TGCAGCGTTGGACTAGCGGGAGGCCCCCTTGGATTC
.	TRBJ2-1	TRBD2	TRBV7-9	CASSLAAGSYNEQFF	TGTGCCAGCAGCTTAGCAGCGGGGTCCTACAATGAGCAGTTCTTC
many	TRBJ2-6	.	TRBV7-2	CASSFGFSGANVLTF	TGTGCCAGCAGCTTCGGATTCTCTGGGGCCAACGTCCTGACTTTC
.	TRBJ1-1	TRBD1	TRBV5-1	CASSRGTGGTEAFF	TGCGCCAGCAGTCGGGGGACAGGGGGAACTGAAGCTTTCTTT
many	TRBJ2-3	.	TRBV7-2	CASSLVPQRSTDTQYF	TGTGCCAGCAGCTTAGTCCCCCAGCGCTCCACAGATACGCAGTATTTT
many	TRBJ2-5	TRBD2	TRBV11-2	CASSYSGGALGETQYF	TGTGCCAGCAGTTATAGCGGGGGGGCTTTGGGGGAGACCCAGTACTTC
many	TRBJ2-2	.	TRBV5-1	CASSLEWGPGELFF	TGCGCCAGCAGCTTGGAATGGGGTCCCGGGGAGCTGTTTTTT
many	TRBJ2-4	TRBD1	TRBV7-9	CASSLIGGTGGVKNIQYF	TGTGCCAGCAGCCTAATCGGCGGGACAGGGGGCGTAAAGAACATTCAGTACTTC
many	TRBJ1-2	.	TRBV5-1	CASSEQGENGYTF	TGCGCCAGCAGCGAACAGGGTGAGAATGGCTACACCTTC
many	TRBJ2-1	.	TRBV2	CASSDHIISYNEQFF	TGTGCCAGCAGTGACCACATAATCTCCTACAATGAGCAGTTCTTC
many	TRBJ1-1	.	TRBV5-1	CASSLEGDQGSGAFF	TGCGCCAGCAGCTTGGAGGGGGATCAGGGGTCTGGGGCTTTCTTT
many	TRBJ2-1	.	TRBV5-1	CASTDLNGEQFF	TGCGCCAGCACGGACCTAAATGGAGAGCAGTTCTTC
many	TRBJ2-7	.	TRBV7-2	CASGLIGLEQYF	TGTGCCAGCGGCCTCATTGGGCTCGAGCAGTACTTC
many	TRBJ2-6	.	TRBV5-6	CASSLIRGSGANVLTF	TGTGCCAGCAGCTTGATTCGGGGCTCTGGGGCCAACGTCCTGACTTTC
many	TRBJ2-7	.	TRBV27	CASSFREKSSYEQYF	TGTGCCAGCAGTTTCCGGGAGAAGAGCTCCTACGAGCAGTACTTC
.	TRBJ1-1	TRBD1	TRBV6-6	CASSGTGTQRWTEAFF	TGTGCCAGCAGCGGGACAGGGACTCAGAGATGGACTGAAGCTTTCTTT
many	TRBJ2-3	.	TRBV6-1	CASSEWITDTQYF	TGTGCCAGCAGTGAATGGATCACAGATACGCAGTATTTT
many	TRBJ2-1	TRBD1	TRBV7-9	CASSLGTGVNYNEQFF	TGTGCCAGCAGCTTAGGGACAGGGGTGAACTACAATGAGCAGTTCTTC
many	TRBJ2-7	TRBD1	TRBV7-3	CASSLGTGWASYEQYF	TGTGCCAGCAGCCTAGGGACAGGGTGGGCGTCCTACGAGCAGTACTTC
once	TRBJ2-7	.	TRBV14	CASSQIVRSSYDQYF	TGTGCCAGCAGCCAAATAGTCCGTAGCTCCTACGACCAGTACTTC
many	TRBJ1-1	.	TRBV5-1	CASTISANTEAFF	TGCGCCAGCACTATATCCGCGAACACTGAAGCTTTCTTT
many	TRBJ2-1	.	TRBV20-1	CSASQGGWGNEQFF	TGCAGTGCTAGTCAGGGGGGATGGGGCAATGAGCAGTTCTTC
once	TRBJ2-1	.	TRBV6-6	CASTLDVSYNEQFF	TGTGCCAGCACCTTGGACGTCTCCTACAATGAGCAGTTCTTC
many	TRBJ2-4	.	TRBV6-2/TRBV6-3	CASSTASHRGNIQYF	TGTGCCAGCAGTACCGCCTCTCATAGGGGAAACATTCAGTACTTC
few	TRBJ2-7	.	TRBV12-3/TRBV12-4	CASADSLAPSEQYF	TGTGCCAGCGCCGACAGCCTGGCGCCTTCCGAGCAGTACTTC
many	TRBJ2-7	.	TRBV5-5	CASREQMPYEQYF	TGTGCCAGCAGGGAACAGATGCCCTACGAGCAGTACTTC
many	TRBJ2-1	.	TRBV20-1	CSARDPQLGQNEQFF	TGCAGTGCTAGAGATCCTCAACTCGGACAGAATGAGCAGTTCTTC
many	TRBJ2-7	TRBD2	TRBV5-5	CASSLDGGRAGEQYF	TGTGCCAGCAGCCTGGACGGCGGGAGGGCGGGGGAGCAGTACTTC
many	TRBJ2-3	.	TRBV28	CASSTTRLQGITTDTQYF	TGTGCCAGCAGCACCACCCGACTACAGGGAATAACCACAGATACGCAGTATTTT